The entry that follows covers one T cell receptor beta chain sequence. Its antigen is currently unknown. The source of the sample is a study of vaccination effects on CD4 cells after COVID-19. Study as a whole: Participants completed two doses of the BNT162b2 or mRNA-1273 vaccine.

Antigen-specific CD4+ T cell clonotypes were called by their expansion after viral peptide-pool culture in ViraFEST. Subsequent to less than eleven days of culture, CD4+ T cells were isolated. Neither prior SARS-CoV-2 infection nor positive nucleocapsid antibodies were present in the vaccine recipients. The authors exchanged half the medium for IL-2 medium on days 3 and 7. This CDR3 comprises 12 residues. Germline CDR1 LNHNV, CDR2 YYDKDF (reference sequence). V was clipped by 0 bases and J by 11 bases, with 10 bases between them. Generated by immunoSEQ multiplex PCR, the TCRdb table keeps only in-frame clones and is missing some. Counted here are 11,000 to 15,000 clones, approximately 82% occurring once; the ten biggest clones make up about a quarter.

This receptor was obtained from a human donor who received a COVID-19 vaccine. This rearrangement joins TRBV15 to TRBJ1-1; D not resolved. The sample was CD4+ T cells from PBMCs cultured with HCoV-229E spike peptides, taken before COVID-19 vaccination. CDR3 amino acids: CATSRDSRYAFF. The CDR3 DNA is TGTGCCACCAGCAGAGATAGTCGGTATGCTTTCTTT.